This T cell receptor beta chain was retrieved from a study of blood T cell repertoires in COVID-19. At the level of the study: The study drew acute and convalescent COVID-19 samples from the United States, Italy and Spain. PBMCs, B-cell-depleted T cells, or T cells provided the cDNA or gDNA that made up the material.

Original processing notes: Reference gene primer amplification in the assay estimated nucleated cell counts. This table comes from immunoSEQ multiplex PCR, and its TCRdb copy is limited to in-frame clones, with some not included. V, J and clone size derive from that table, while D and trimming were established from the DNA sequence. The sample lists over 400,000 clones, approximately 85% occurring once. In its sample, this clone was seen a few times. Sample: peripheral blood. The TCR sequence derives from a human donor in a cohort sampled during active COVID-19.

The CDR3: CASSIGQGVGNTIYF. The CDR3 DNA reads as TGTGCCAGCAGTATCGGACAGGGGGTTGGAAACACCATATATTTT. The V and J genes are TRBV6-6 and TRBJ1-3; 10 nucleotides line up with TRBD1. The germline CDR1 and CDR2 sequences are MNHNY and SVGAGI (reference sequence). This CDR3 is 15 amino acids long. Trimming took 5 bases from V and 3 from J; bases not matched to a gene: 4.